This T cell receptor (beta chain) was captured by sequencing in a study of blood T cell repertoires in COVID-19. Study as a whole: There were acute and convalescent COVID-19 samples, and they came from the United States, Italy and Spain. The analysed material was cDNA or gDNA that came from T cells, B-cell-depleted T cells, or PBMCs.

Per the original data handling: Counts of nucleated cells, estimated from reference gene primer amplification, were obtained. Libraries were prepared by immunoSEQ multiplex PCR; TCRdb keeps only in-frame clonotypes and omits some of them. That table furnishes V, J and clone size, whereas the DNA furnished D and trimming. The repertoire consists of hundreds of thousands of clones, with under 85% occurring once and the leading ten covering roughly 1.2%. Patients of the Seattle cohort, enrolled during active infection, were followed longitudinally. The CDR3 has 14 residues. Trimming took 0 bases from V and 4 from J; bases not matched to a gene: 2. Germline CDR1 and CDR2: LNHNV and YYDKDF (reference sequence).

The sample taken for sequencing was peripheral blood. The chain joins TRBV15 to TRBJ1-1; the match to TRBD1 covers 7 bases. This sequence originates from a woman aged 30 to 39 with COVID-19, enrolled during active disease. The CDR3 loop is CATSRENRGTEAFF. The CDR3 region has the DNA TGTGCCACCAGCAGAGAAAACAGGGGCACTGAAGCTTTCTTT. The full variable domain, in which reference TRBV15 and TRBJ1-1 provide the parts outside the CDR3, is DAMVIQNPRYQVTQFGKPVTLSCSQTLNHNVMYWYQQKSSQAPKLLFHYYDKDFNNEADTPDNFQSRRPNTSFCFLDIRSPGLGDTAMYLCATSRENRGTEAFFGQGTRLTVV.